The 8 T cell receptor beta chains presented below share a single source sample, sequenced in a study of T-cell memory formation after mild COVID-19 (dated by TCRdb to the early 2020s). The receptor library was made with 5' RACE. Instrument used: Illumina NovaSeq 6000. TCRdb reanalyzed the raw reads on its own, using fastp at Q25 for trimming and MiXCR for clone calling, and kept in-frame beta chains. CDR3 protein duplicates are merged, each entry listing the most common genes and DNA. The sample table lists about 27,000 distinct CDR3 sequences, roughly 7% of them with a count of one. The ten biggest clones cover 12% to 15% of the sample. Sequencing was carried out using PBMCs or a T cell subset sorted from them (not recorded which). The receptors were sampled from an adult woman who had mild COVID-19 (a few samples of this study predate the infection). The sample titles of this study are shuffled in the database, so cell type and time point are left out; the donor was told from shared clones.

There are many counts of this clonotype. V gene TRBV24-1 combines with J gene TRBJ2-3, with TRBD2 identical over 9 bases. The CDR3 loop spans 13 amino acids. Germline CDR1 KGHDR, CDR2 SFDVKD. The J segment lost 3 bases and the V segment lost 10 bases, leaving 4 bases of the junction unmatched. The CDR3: CATREGGTDTQYF. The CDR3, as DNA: TGTGCCACGCGGGAGGGAGGGACAGATACGCAGTATTTT.

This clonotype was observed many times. The CDR3 loop reads CASSFLIDYEQYF. The DNA for the CDR3 is TGCGCCAGCAGCTTTCTAATAGACTACGAGCAGTACTTC. The rearrangement links TRBV5-1 to TRBJ2-7; D gene uncertain. V was cut by 2 bases and J by 3 bases, with 9 bases left in between. CDR3 length: 13 amino acids. CDR1 and CDR2 (germline): SGHRS, YFSETQ.

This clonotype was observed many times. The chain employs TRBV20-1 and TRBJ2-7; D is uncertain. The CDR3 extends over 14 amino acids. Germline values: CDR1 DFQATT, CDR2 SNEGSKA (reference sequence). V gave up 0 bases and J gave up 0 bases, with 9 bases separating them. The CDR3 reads CSARDPRSSYEQYF. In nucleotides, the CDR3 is TGCAGTGCTAGAGATCCGAGGAGCTCCTACGAGCAGTACTTC.

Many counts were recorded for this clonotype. The CDR3, as DNA: TGTGCCAGCAGTTACTCGAAGAAGGGGGCACTCACCGGAAACACCATATATTTT. It yields the protein CASSYSKKGALTGNTIYF. The chain uses TRBV6-2 or TRBV6-3 and TRBJ1-3, with 7 bases identical to TRBD1. V gave up 0 bases and J gave up 4 bases; unmatched junction bases: 12. The CDR3 loop spans 18 amino acids. Germline V gives CDR1 MNHEY, CDR2 SVGEGT.

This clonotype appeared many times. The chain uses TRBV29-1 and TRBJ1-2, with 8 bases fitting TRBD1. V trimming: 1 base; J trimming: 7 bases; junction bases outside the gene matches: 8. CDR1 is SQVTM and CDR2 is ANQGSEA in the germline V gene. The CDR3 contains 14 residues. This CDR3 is CSVEGRGQSSGYTF. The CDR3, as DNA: TGCAGCGTTGAAGGCAGGGGGCAATCCAGTGGCTACACCTTC.

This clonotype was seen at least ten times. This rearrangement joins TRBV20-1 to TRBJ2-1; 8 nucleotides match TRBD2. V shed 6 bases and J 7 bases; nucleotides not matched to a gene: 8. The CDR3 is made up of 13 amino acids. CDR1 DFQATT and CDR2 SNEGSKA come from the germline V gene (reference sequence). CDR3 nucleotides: TGCAGTGCCCGAGCGGGACTAGTAAATGAGCAGTTCTTC. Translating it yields CSARAGLVNEQFF.

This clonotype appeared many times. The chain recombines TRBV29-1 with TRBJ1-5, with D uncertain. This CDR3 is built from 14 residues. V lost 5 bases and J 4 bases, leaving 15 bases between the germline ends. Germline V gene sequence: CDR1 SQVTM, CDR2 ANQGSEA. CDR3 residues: CSVRVGSGNQPQHF. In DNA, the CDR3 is TGCAGCGTTCGTGTGGGGTCGGGGAATCAGCCCCAGCATTTT.

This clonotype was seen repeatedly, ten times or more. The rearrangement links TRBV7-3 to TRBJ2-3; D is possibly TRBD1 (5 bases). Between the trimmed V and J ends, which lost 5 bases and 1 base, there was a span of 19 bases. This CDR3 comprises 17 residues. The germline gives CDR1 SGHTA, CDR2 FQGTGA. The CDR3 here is CASSPEGAQLGTDTQYF. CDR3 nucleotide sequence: TGTGCCAGCAGCCCTGAAGGGGCCCAACTTGGCACAGATACGCAGTATTTT.